This is a list of T cell receptor beta chains from one sample in a study of response to subunit inactivated influenza vaccine. TCRdb passed the RT-PCR reads through MiXCR, listing each CDR3 protein once. The table lists fewer than 600,000 distinct CDR3 sequences, 6% to 9% of them singletons. This specimen consisted of PBMCs from blood, obtained around 25 months after vaccination. These receptors all stem from a man aged 50 to 69 who received an inactivated influenza vaccine. CDR3s include the opening cysteine and the closing phenylalanine or tryptophan. The D gene is left open where the match is weak. Only part of the rows carry a size: once, few, many, or a class if the clone is expanded.

v_gene	abundance	d_gene	j_gene	CDR3aa	CDR3nt
TRBV12-3/TRBV12-4	many	TRBD1	TRBJ2-2	CASSPGQGRATGELFF	TGTGCCAGCAGTCCCGGACAGGGGCGGGCCACCGGGGAGCTGTTTTTT
TRBV7-2	-	-	TRBJ2-3	CASSLGITSTDTQYF	TGTGCCAGCAGCCTTGGGATAACTAGCACAGATACGCAGTATTTT
TRBV12-3/TRBV12-4	many	TRBD1	TRBJ1-5	CASSLGQGPNQPQHF	TGTGCCAGCAGTTTGGGACAGGGTCCCAATCAGCCCCAGCATTTT
TRBV3-1	-	-	TRBJ1-1	CASSLTGGRRTEAFF	TGTGCCAGCAGCCTGACAGGCGGAAGGCGGACTGAAGCTTTCTTT
TRBV7-8	-	TRBD1	TRBJ2-7	CASSPGTAAEQYF	TGTGCCAGCAGCCCCGGGACAGCTGCCGAGCAGTACTTC
TRBV10-3	few	TRBD1	TRBJ1-5	CAISAQDRGKQPQHF	TGTGCCATCAGTGCTCAGGACAGGGGAAAACAGCCCCAGCATTTT
TRBV20-1	few	-	TRBJ2-4	CSAGTRGAKNIQYF	TGCAGTGCGGGAACCCGGGGGGCCAAAAACATTCAGTACTTC
TRBV5-1	-	-	TRBJ1-1	CASSLDAVNTEAFF	TGCGCCAGCAGCTTGGATGCAGTGAACACTGAAGCTTTCTTT
TRBV5-5	many	-	TRBJ2-1	CASSLVFLAAEGGNEQFF	TGTGCCAGCAGCTTGGTTTTTTTGGCAGCGGAGGGGGGAAATGAGCAGTTCTTC
TRBV15	few	-	TRBJ2-3	CATSDYRAAYTDTQYF	TGTGCCACCAGCGACTATCGGGCGGCCTACACAGATACGCAGTATTTT
TRBV18	few	-	TRBJ1-1	CASSPPVGEAFF	TGTGCCAGCTCACCACCGGTCGGGGAAGCTTTCTTT
TRBV27	many	-	TRBJ2-5	CASSSLDRSHQTQYF	TGTGCCAGCAGTTCGCTCGACAGATCCCATCAGACCCAGTACTTC
TRBV15	few	TRBD1	TRBJ2-3	CATSSDTASAGGADTQYF	TGTGCCACCAGCAGCGATACGGCCTCGGCAGGGGGCGCAGATACGCAGTATTTT
TRBV6-5	-	-	TRBJ1-1	CASSYLKNLNTEAFF	TGTGCCAGCAGTTACCTCAAGAACCTGAACACTGAAGCTTTCTTT
TRBV2	many	-	TRBJ2-1	CASRTSRNEQFF	TGTGCCAGCAGAACTAGCAGGAATGAGCAGTTCTTC
TRBV11-2	many	-	TRBJ2-2	CASSPYTIRGRTGELFF	TGTGCCAGCAGTCCTTACACGATCCGGGGCCGGACCGGGGAGCTGTTTTTT
TRBV19	-	TRBD1	TRBJ2-7	CASSTVPGQGDYEQYF	TGTGCCAGTAGTACGGTCCCGGGACAGGGGGACTACGAGCAGTACTTC
TRBV6-1	few	TRBD1	TRBJ2-1	CASSDQLNRGYNEQFF	TGTGCCAGCAGTGATCAACTTAACAGGGGTTACAATGAGCAGTTCTTC
TRBV11-1	few	-	TRBJ2-7	CASSSGGDGKSYEQYF	TGTGCCAGCAGCTCGGGCGGGGACGGCAAATCCTACGAGCAGTACTTC
TRBV7-2	-	-	TRBJ2-3	CASSRSFGAGSTDTQYF	TGTGCCAGCAGCCGTTCGTTCGGCGCAGGGAGCACAGATACGCAGTATTTT
TRBV7-9	-	TRBD2	TRBJ2-5	CASSFWRGYQETQYF	TGTGCCAGCAGCTTCTGGCGGGGGTACCAAGAGACCCAGTACTTC
TRBV20-1	-	-	TRBJ1-5	CSATDGHSNQPQHF	TGCAGTGCTACGGACGGCCATAGCAATCAGCCCCAGCATTTT
TRBV6-5	many	-	TRBJ1-4	CASSYSGKGKLFF	TGTGCCAGCAGTTACTCAGGGAAGGGAAAACTGTTTTTT
TRBV4-3	few	TRBD2	TRBJ2-3	CASSQDEAGGGDTQYF	TGCGCCAGCAGCCAAGATGAGGCGGGGGGAGGAGATACGCAGTATTTT
TRBV7-2	-	-	TRBJ1-2	CASSLGFAGGGYTF	TGTGCCAGCAGCTTAGGGTTTGCGGGGGGCGGCTACACCTTC
TRBV30	many	TRBD1	TRBJ2-2	CAWSVTGGSTGELFF	TGTGCCTGGAGTGTGACAGGGGGCTCAACCGGGGAGCTGTTTTTT
TRBV6-1	-	-	TRBJ2-3	CASKKPGAGARADTQYF	TGTGCCAGCAAAAAACCAGGGGCAGGGGCTAGGGCAGATACGCAGTATTTT
TRBV20-1	many	-	TRBJ2-1	CSASSATGLYQFF	TGCAGTGCTAGTTCGGCTACTGGACTTTACCAGTTCTTC
TRBV18	few	-	TRBJ1-1	CASSLQGGRTEAFF	TGTGCCAGCTCACTACAGGGTGGAAGAACTGAAGCTTTCTTT
TRBV12-5	-	-	TRBJ2-7	CASGHTQGSEQYF	TGTGCTAGTGGTCATACCCAAGGGAGCGAGCAGTACTTC
TRBV6-2/TRBV6-3	-	-	TRBJ2-7	CASRPNAAYEQYF	TGTGCCAGCCGACCCAACGCGGCCTACGAGCAGTACTTC
TRBV7-2	-	-	TRBJ2-7	CASSLTGLDTYEQYF	TGTGCCAGCAGCTTGACTGGGCTCGATACCTACGAGCAGTACTTC
TRBV7-2	-	-	TRBJ1-2	CASSSGHTYGYTF	TGTGCCAGCAGCTCCGGACATACCTATGGCTACACCTTC
TRBV11-2	many	-	TRBJ1-2	CASSLQESSFGYTF	TGTGCCAGCAGCTTACAGGAATCGTCGTTTGGCTACACCTTC